This is a list of T cell receptor beta chains from one sample in a study of blood T cell repertoires in COVID-19. TCRdb keeps only in-frame clones here, not all; method: immunoSEQ multiplex PCR. The table includes 80,000 to 130,000 clones, 65% to 90% detected once. The specimen sequenced was PBMCs or T cells enriched from blood (not recorded which). Source of these receptors: a woman in her fifties or sixties who had recovered from COVID-19. The CDR3 runs from the conserved cysteine through the conserved F or W. Each record gives: D gene, V gene, J gene, clone size, CDR3 protein, CDR3 DNA. The D gene is left open where the match is weak. Rows give clone size only sometimes, using once, few, many, or a class for an expanded clone.

d_gene: TRBD1; v_gene: TRBV5-1; j_gene: TRBJ1-3; abundance: -; CDR3aa: CASGQGTGNTIYF; CDR3nt: TGCGCCAGCGGACAGGGGACTGGAAACACCATATATTTT
d_gene: TRBD1; v_gene: TRBV27; j_gene: TRBJ2-7; abundance: -; CDR3aa: CASRLPGGHEQYF; CDR3nt: TGTGCCAGCAGACTCCCAGGGGGCCACGAGCAGTACTTC
d_gene: TRBD2; v_gene: TRBV7-3; j_gene: TRBJ2-5; abundance: few; CDR3aa: CASSPLGAGGLETQYF; CDR3nt: TGTGCCAGCAGCCCCCTAGGAGCGGGGGGGCTGGAGACCCAGTACTTC
d_gene: -; v_gene: TRBV6-5; j_gene: TRBJ1-3; abundance: -; CDR3aa: CACRARGRGGNTIYF; CDR3nt: TGTGCCTGTCGGGCGAGGGGGAGAGGCGGAAACACCATATATTTT
d_gene: -; v_gene: TRBV5-1; j_gene: TRBJ1-1; abundance: -; CDR3aa: CASSPGPQGGTEAFF; CDR3nt: TGCGCCAGCAGCCCCGGCCCCCAGGGTGGCACTGAAGCTTTCTTT
d_gene: TRBD2; v_gene: TRBV7-9; j_gene: TRBJ2-1; abundance: -; CDR3aa: CASSFGTSGSWNEQFF; CDR3nt: TGTGCCAGCAGCTTCGGGACTAGCGGGAGTTGGAATGAGCAGTTCTTC
d_gene: -; v_gene: TRBV6-1; j_gene: TRBJ2-3; abundance: -; CDR3aa: CASSETAPDTQYF; CDR3nt: TGTGCCAGCAGTGAGACTGCACCAGATACGCAGTATTTT
d_gene: -; v_gene: TRBV7-2; j_gene: TRBJ2-1; abundance: -; CDR3aa: CASSLTGLSYNEQFF; CDR3nt: TGTGCCAGCAGCTTAACGGGACTTTCCTACAATGAGCAGTTCTTC
d_gene: TRBD1; v_gene: TRBV5-1; j_gene: TRBJ2-7; abundance: -; CDR3aa: CASSPGGSGEQYF; CDR3nt: TGCGCCAGCAGCCCAGGGGGAAGCGGCGAGCAGTACTTC
d_gene: TRBD2; v_gene: TRBV7-9; j_gene: TRBJ2-5; abundance: -; CDR3aa: CASSLRTSGMGETQYF; CDR3nt: TGTGCCAGCAGCTTAAGAACTAGCGGGATGGGGGAGACCCAGTACTTC
d_gene: TRBD1; v_gene: TRBV14; j_gene: TRBJ1-1; abundance: -; CDR3aa: CASSQGSRGLMTEAFF; CDR3nt: TGTGCCAGCAGCCAAGGTAGCAGGGGGCTAATGACTGAAGCTTTCTTT
d_gene: -; v_gene: TRBV11-2; j_gene: TRBJ1-6; abundance: -; CDR3aa: CASSSQSPSPLHF; CDR3nt: TGTGCCAGCAGCTCACAGAGCCCTTCACCCCTCCACTTT
d_gene: TRBD1; v_gene: TRBV11-1; j_gene: TRBJ2-7; abundance: -; CDR3aa: CASSYRDSSYEQYF; CDR3nt: TGTGCCAGCAGCTATAGGGACAGTTCCTACGAGCAGTACTTC
d_gene: -; v_gene: TRBV20-1; j_gene: TRBJ2-3; abundance: once; CDR3aa: CSASVTASRPQPSSTDTQYF; CDR3nt: TGCAGTGCTAGTGTAACGGCTAGCAGACCACAACCCTCTAGCACAGATACGCAGTATTTT